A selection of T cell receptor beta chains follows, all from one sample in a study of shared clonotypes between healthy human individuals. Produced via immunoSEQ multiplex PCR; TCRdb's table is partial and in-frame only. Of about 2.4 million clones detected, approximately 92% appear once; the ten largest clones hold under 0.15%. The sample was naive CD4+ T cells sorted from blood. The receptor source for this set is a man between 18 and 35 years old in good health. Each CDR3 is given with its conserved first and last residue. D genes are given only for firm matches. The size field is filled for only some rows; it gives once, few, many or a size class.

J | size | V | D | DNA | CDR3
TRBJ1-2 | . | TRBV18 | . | TGTGCCAGCTCACCACCGTTGGTAGGGAGCGGCTACACCTTC | CASSPPLVGSGYTF
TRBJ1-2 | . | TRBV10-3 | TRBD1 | TGTGCCATCAGTAGAGGACAGGGGACGGATGGCTACACCTTC | CAISRGQGTDGYTF
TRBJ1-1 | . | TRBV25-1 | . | TGTGCCAGCAGCCGGGACCAGAGGGCTTTCTTT | CASSRDQRAFF
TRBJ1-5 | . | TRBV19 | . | TGTGCCAGTAGTCCTTCCGGGGGAGGAGGTCAGCCCCAGCATTTT | CASSPSGGGGQPQHF
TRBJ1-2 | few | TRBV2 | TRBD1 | TGTGCCAGCACCTACCAGGGGGCCATGCATGGCTACACCTTC | CASTYQGAMHGYTF
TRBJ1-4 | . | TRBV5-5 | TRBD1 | TGTGCCAGCAGCTTGGGACAGGGGGCGGGTAATGAAAAACTGTTTTTT | CASSLGQGAGNEKLFF
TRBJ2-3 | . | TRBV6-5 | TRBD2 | TGTGCCAGCAGTTTAAGACTAGCCGGGTCTGCAGATACGCAGTATTTT | CASSLRLAGSADTQYF
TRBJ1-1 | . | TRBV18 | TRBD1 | TGTGCCAGCTCACCACCCGGGACAGAGAACACTGAAGCTTTCTTT | CASSPPGTENTEAFF
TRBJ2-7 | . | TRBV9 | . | TGTGCCAGCAGCGCTAAAATTGGGGGTGACCAGTACTTC | CASSAKIGGDQYF
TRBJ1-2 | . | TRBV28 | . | TGTGCCAGCAGTTTTATCGGGGGCTACACCTTC | CASSFIGGYTF
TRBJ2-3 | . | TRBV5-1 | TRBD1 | TGCGCCACTACCCGGGACAGAGATACGCAGTATTTT | CATTRDRDTQYF
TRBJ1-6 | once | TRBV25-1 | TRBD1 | TGTGCCAGCAGTGAACAGGGGGCGATTATGAATTCACCCCTCCACTTT | CASSEQGAIMNSPLHF
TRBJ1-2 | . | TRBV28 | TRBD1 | TGTGCCAGCAGTGCCTATGGGGGGACAGGGTCTCTCTATGGCTACACCTTC | CASSAYGGTGSLYGYTF
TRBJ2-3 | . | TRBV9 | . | TGTGCCAGCAGCGCTCGCGGGAACCGCAGGGATGCGCAGTATTTT | CASSARGNRRDAQYF
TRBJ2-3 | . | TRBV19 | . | TGTGCCAGTAGTATTTGGGGGGAAACAGATACGCAGTATTTT | CASSIWGETDTQYF
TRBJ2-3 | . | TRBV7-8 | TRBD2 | TGTGCCAGCAGCCGTACTAGCGGGGGGGCCCAATATACGCAGTATTTT | CASSRTSGGAQYTQYF
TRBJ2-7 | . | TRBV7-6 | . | TGTGCCAGCAGCTTATGGCAGGGCTACGAGCAGTACTTC | CASSLWQGYEQYF
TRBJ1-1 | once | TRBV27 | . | TGTGCCAGCAGTCCAGGGGTGGGGGAAGCTTTCTTT | CASSPGVGEAFF
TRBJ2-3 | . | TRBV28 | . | TGTGCCAGCAGTCTACCGGGCTTAGGCACAGATACGCAGTATTTT | CASSLPGLGTDTQYF
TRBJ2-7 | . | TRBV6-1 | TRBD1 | TGTGCCAGCCCTAAGGACAGGGGCCCCTACGAGCAGTACTTC | CASPKDRGPYEQYF
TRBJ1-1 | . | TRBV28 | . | TGTGCCAGCAGTCCGTCAGGGGATGTGAACACTGAAGCTTTCTTT | CASSPSGDVNTEAFF
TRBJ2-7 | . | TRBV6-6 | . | TGTGCCAGTTCTTTTAGCTCCTACGAGCAGTACTTC | CASSFSSYEQYF
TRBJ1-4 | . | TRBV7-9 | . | TGTGCCAGCAGCCCCTCTTTCAGGGTAAATGATGAAAAACTGTTTTTT | CASSPSFRVNDEKLFF
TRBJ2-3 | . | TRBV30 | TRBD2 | TGTGCCTGGAGTGTTTTAGCGGGGGCCCGGGATACGCAGTATTTT | CAWSVLAGARDTQYF
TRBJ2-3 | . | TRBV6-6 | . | TGTGCCAGCAGTACAAATTTATCCCCCGGTACGCAGTATTTT | CASSTNLSPGTQYF
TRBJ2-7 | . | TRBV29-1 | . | TGCAGCGTTGAACAGGGAAAGGACGAGCAGTACTTC | CSVEQGKDEQYF
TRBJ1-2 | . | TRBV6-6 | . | TGTGCCAGCAGTCCTGACTTGAAGAATGGGGGCTACACCTTC | CASSPDLKNGGYTF
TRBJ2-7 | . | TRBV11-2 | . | TGTGCCAGCAGCCCGTGGGTACCAGCTATCGAGCAGTACTTC | CASSPWVPAIEQYF
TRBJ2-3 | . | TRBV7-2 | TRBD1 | TGTGCCAGCAGCCCTAACAGGGGGTCCCCCTCAGATACGCAGTATTTT | CASSPNRGSPSDTQYF
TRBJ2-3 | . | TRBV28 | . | TGTGCCAGCAGTTCAGGGGCTATTGGGAAGGCAGATACGCAGTATTTT | CASSSGAIGKADTQYF
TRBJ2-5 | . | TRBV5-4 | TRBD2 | TGTGCCAGCAGCTTGGGCCCAACTAGCGGATCACAAGAGACCCAGTACTTC | CASSLGPTSGSQETQYF
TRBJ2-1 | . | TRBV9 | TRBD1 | TGTGCCAGCAGCGTAGTAGGGACAGGGTACGATGAGCAGTTCTTC | CASSVVGTGYDEQFF
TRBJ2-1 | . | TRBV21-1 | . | TGTGCCAGCAGCAGGACGATAAGGTATGTCGGCAATGAGCAGTTCTTC | CASSRTIRYVGNEQFF
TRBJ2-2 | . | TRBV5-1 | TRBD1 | TGCGCCAGCAGCAGTGCGGGACAGGGGAACACCGGGGAGCTGTTTTTT | CASSSAGQGNTGELFF
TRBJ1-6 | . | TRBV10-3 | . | TGTGCCATCAGTGAGTCGATAGGGGGTAGCTCCTATAATTCACCCCTCCACTTT | CAISESIGGSSYNSPLHF
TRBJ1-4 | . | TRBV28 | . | TGTGCCAGCAGTTTATATGCGGCCAGCGCAACTAATGAAAAACTGTTTTTT | CASSLYAASATNEKLFF
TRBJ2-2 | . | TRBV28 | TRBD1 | TGTGCCAGCAGGGAAACAGGGGCGACCGGGGAGCTGTTTTTT | CASRETGATGELFF
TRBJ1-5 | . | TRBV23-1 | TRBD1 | TGCGCCAGCAGTCACCCGCAGTGGGACAGGCATTTATCCGGATCATATAGCAATCAGCCCCAGCATTTT | CASSHPQWDRHLSGSYSNQPQHF
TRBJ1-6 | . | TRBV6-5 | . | TGTGCCAGCAGTTACCTAGATTCACCCCTCCACTTT | CASSYLDSPLHF
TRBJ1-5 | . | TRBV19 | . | TGTGCCAGTAGTATAGGAGGGCCAAGCAATCAGCCCCAGCATTTT | CASSIGGPSNQPQHF
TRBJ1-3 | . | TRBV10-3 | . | TGTGCCATCAGTGAATCAGGAAACACCATATATTTT | CAISESGNTIYF
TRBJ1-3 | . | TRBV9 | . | TGTGCCAGCAGCGTAGCCCCGGGGGCTGGAAACACCATATATTTT | CASSVAPGAGNTIYF